These 8 T cell receptor beta chains were sequenced from one sample in a study of blood T cell repertoires in COVID-19. Produced via immunoSEQ multiplex PCR; TCRdb's table is partial and in-frame only. In the table there are roughly 250,000 clones, approximately 86% of which are singletons. Sequencing used peripheral blood. Source of these receptors: a man aged 35-49 years who had recovered from COVID-19.

V and J are TRBV13 and TRBJ2-1; 8 positions match TRBD2. V shed 5 bases and J 9 bases; nucleotides not matched to a gene: 12. The CDR3 has 15 amino acids. Per the germline V gene, CDR1 is PRHDT and CDR2 is FYEKMQ (reference sequence). CDR3 in DNA: TGTGCCAGCAGCGTAACGGGGACTAGAGAGCCTGAGCAGTTCTTC. Translation: CASSVTGTREPEQFF.

This chain connects TRBV29-1 to TRBJ1-5; TRBD1 might be the D (6 bases). The CDR3 consists of 12 residues. V was pared by 4 bases and J by 6 bases, with 10 bases between. CDR1 is SQVTM, CDR2 ANQGSEA, per germline. CDR3 DNA: TGCAGCGTTGGCAGGGGATCTCAGCCCCAGCATTTT. It encodes CSVGRGSQPQHF.

This chain joins TRBV23-1 and TRBJ1-2, with D unclear. TRBV23-1 is sorted into the ORF group, with uncertain function. The CDR3 totals 16 residues. The V end was cut by 8 bases, the J end by 1 base, with 20 bases between. The CDR3, as DNA: TGCGCCAGCGGCCAGTGGAGGGTAGTCCTTAACTATGGCTACACCTTC. Amino acids: CASGQWRVVLNYGYTF.

A word on this clone: The same CDR3 also results from other DNA sequences found in this sample. The J gene is TRBJ2-3, the V gene TRBV5-1, with 15 bases lining up with TRBD2. The trim removed 3 bases at V and 3 bases at J, leaving 5 bases unmatched. Germline lookup yields CDR1 SGHRS and CDR2 YFSETQ. The CDR3 loop spans 17 amino acids. CDR3 in amino acids: CASSSGLAGGPTDTQYF. CDR3 bases: TGCGCCAGCAGCTCCGGACTAGCGGGGGGGCCGACAGATACGCAGTATTTT.

The J gene is TRBJ2-3, the V gene TRBV7-2; TRBD2 is a possible D gene (6 bases). The germline V gene has CDR1 SGHTA and CDR2 FQGNSA. V was shortened by 5 bases and J by 3 bases, with 12 bases between the two germline ends. The CDR3 runs 14 residues. CDR3 DNA: TGTGCCAGCAGCCCAACACGGGGGACAGATACGCAGTATTTT. This gives the protein CASSPTRGTDTQYF. The entire variable domain, with the rest obtained from reference TRBV7-2 and TRBJ2-3, is as follows: GAGVSQSPSNKVTEKGKDVELRCDPISGHTALYWYRQSLGQGLEFLIYFQGNSAPDKSGLPSDRFSAERTGGSVSTLTIQRTQQEDSAVYLCASSPTRGTDTQYFGPGTRLTVL.

This chain joins TRBV5-1 and TRBJ2-3; D might be TRBD1 (5 bases). The CDR3 totals 14 residues. Germline CDR1 and CDR2: SGHRS and YFSETQ. Deletions cut 0 bases from V and 2 bases from J, with 7 bases between. CDR3 in amino acids: CASSLGQNTDTQYF. The CDR3 DNA sequence: TGCGCCAGCAGCTTGGGACAGAACACAGATACGCAGTATTTT. The whole variable domain, filled in from reference TRBV5-1 and TRBJ2-3, reads KAGVTQTPRYLIKTRGQQVTLSCSPISGHRSVSWYQQTPGQGLQFLFEYFSETQRNKGNFPGRFSGRQFSNSRSEMNVSTLELGDSALYLCASSLGQNTDTQYFGPGTRLTVL.

V is TRBV3-1 (or the pseudogene TRBV3-2) and J is TRBJ2-7; 9 bases fit TRBD2. CDR1 LGHDT and CDR2 YNNKEL come from the germline V gene (reference sequence). This CDR3 spans 15 amino acids. Trimming removed 1 base from V and 2 bases from J; junction bases left unmatched: 3. CDR3 nucleotide sequence: TGTGCCAGCAGCCAAGGACTAGCGGACACCTACGAGCAGTACTTC. It codes for CASSQGLADTYEQYF.

The chain couples TRBV6-2 or TRBV6-3 to TRBJ2-5; D ambiguous. Trimming stripped 2 bases from V and 2 bases from J, with 6 bases between. Germline CDR1 reads MNHEY; CDR2 reads SVGEGT. This CDR3 has 13 residues. CDR3 nucleotide sequence: TGTGCCAGCAGTTACGCCAGGCAAGAGACCCAGTACTTC. Its protein product is CASSYARQETQYF.